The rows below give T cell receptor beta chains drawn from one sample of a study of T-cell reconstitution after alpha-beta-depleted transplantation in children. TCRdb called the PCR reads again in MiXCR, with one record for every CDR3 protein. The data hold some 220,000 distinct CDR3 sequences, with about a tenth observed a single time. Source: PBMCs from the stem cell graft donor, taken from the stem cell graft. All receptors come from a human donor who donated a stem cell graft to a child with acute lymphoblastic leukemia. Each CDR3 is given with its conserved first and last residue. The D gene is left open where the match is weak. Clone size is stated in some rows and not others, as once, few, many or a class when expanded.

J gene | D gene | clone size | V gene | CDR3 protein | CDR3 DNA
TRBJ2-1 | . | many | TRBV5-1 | CASSTDRNSYNEQFF | TGCGCCAGCAGCACCGACAGAAACTCCTACAATGAGCAGTTCTTC
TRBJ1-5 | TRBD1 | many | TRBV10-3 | CAMGQSNQPQHF | TGTGCCATGGGACAGAGCAATCAGCCCCAGCATTTT
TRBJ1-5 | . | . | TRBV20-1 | CSATSARGRYQPQHF | TGCAGTGCTACCTCCGCCAGGGGTCGGTATCAGCCCCAGCATTTT
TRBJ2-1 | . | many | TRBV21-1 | CASSKGTGKINEQFF | TGTGCCAGCAGCAAAGGGACAGGGAAGATAAATGAGCAGTTCTTC
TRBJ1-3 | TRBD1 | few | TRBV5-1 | CASSPGQGRTGNTIYF | TGCGCCAGCAGCCCGGGACAGGGACGTACTGGAAACACCATATATTTT
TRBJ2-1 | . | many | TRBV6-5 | CASSPGTRSYNEQFF | TGTGCCAGCAGTCCCGGGACTCGATCCTACAATGAGCAGTTCTTC
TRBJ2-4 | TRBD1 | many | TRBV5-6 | CASSVDRRTNIQYF | TGTGCCAGCAGCGTGGACAGGCGAACAAACATTCAGTACTTC
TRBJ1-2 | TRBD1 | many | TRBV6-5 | CASSPDRGGYGYTF | TGTGCCAGCAGCCCCGACAGGGGTGGGTATGGCTACACCTTC
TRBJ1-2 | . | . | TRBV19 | CASANPSAGYGYTF | TGTGCCAGTGCGAACCCCTCGGCGGGCTATGGCTACACCTTC
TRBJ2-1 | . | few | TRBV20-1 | CSARGWIGGGHNEQFF | TGCAGTGCTAGAGGGTGGATTGGGGGGGGCCATAATGAGCAGTTCTTC
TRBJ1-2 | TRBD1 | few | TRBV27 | CASRGTGEIYGYTF | TGTGCCAGCAGGGGGACAGGGGAAATCTATGGCTACACCTTC
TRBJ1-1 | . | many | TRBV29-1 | CSVRTGPADEAFF | TGCAGCGTTAGGACCGGCCCAGCAGATGAAGCTTTCTTT
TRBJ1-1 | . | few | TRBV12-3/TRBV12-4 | CASSPETKLHTEAFF | TGTGCCAGCAGCCCAGAGACAAAGCTCCATACTGAAGCTTTCTTT